The sequence of this TCR beta chain was determined in a study of post-analysis software for immune sequencing data. Notes on the study in general: In patients, five or six TRBV segments were more frequent than in controls, with TRBV5-6, TRBV5-1 and TRBV20-1 among them.

The TCR beta cDNA libraries carried unique molecular identifiers. One entry per CDR3 protein, called by TCRdb with MiXCR from the PCR reads. The sample contains 700,000 to 900,000 distinct CDR3 sequences, about 45% of which appear only once. In regard to this clonotype: The antigen is not known.

This CDR3 region has 16 residues. V lost 8 bases to trimming and J lost 1 base; unmatched junction nucleotides: 8. CDR1 and CDR2 (germline): SGHTA, FQGNSA. The TCR comes from a girl aged 5 to 17 with multiple sclerosis. Sequencing was carried out using blood. The rearrangement uses TRBV7-2 and TRBJ1-1; TRBD1 aligns across 12 bases. CDR3 DNA: TGTGCCAGCCGGACCGGGACAGGGGGCCCGAACACTGAAGCTTTCTTT. This codes for CASRTGTGGPNTEAFF.